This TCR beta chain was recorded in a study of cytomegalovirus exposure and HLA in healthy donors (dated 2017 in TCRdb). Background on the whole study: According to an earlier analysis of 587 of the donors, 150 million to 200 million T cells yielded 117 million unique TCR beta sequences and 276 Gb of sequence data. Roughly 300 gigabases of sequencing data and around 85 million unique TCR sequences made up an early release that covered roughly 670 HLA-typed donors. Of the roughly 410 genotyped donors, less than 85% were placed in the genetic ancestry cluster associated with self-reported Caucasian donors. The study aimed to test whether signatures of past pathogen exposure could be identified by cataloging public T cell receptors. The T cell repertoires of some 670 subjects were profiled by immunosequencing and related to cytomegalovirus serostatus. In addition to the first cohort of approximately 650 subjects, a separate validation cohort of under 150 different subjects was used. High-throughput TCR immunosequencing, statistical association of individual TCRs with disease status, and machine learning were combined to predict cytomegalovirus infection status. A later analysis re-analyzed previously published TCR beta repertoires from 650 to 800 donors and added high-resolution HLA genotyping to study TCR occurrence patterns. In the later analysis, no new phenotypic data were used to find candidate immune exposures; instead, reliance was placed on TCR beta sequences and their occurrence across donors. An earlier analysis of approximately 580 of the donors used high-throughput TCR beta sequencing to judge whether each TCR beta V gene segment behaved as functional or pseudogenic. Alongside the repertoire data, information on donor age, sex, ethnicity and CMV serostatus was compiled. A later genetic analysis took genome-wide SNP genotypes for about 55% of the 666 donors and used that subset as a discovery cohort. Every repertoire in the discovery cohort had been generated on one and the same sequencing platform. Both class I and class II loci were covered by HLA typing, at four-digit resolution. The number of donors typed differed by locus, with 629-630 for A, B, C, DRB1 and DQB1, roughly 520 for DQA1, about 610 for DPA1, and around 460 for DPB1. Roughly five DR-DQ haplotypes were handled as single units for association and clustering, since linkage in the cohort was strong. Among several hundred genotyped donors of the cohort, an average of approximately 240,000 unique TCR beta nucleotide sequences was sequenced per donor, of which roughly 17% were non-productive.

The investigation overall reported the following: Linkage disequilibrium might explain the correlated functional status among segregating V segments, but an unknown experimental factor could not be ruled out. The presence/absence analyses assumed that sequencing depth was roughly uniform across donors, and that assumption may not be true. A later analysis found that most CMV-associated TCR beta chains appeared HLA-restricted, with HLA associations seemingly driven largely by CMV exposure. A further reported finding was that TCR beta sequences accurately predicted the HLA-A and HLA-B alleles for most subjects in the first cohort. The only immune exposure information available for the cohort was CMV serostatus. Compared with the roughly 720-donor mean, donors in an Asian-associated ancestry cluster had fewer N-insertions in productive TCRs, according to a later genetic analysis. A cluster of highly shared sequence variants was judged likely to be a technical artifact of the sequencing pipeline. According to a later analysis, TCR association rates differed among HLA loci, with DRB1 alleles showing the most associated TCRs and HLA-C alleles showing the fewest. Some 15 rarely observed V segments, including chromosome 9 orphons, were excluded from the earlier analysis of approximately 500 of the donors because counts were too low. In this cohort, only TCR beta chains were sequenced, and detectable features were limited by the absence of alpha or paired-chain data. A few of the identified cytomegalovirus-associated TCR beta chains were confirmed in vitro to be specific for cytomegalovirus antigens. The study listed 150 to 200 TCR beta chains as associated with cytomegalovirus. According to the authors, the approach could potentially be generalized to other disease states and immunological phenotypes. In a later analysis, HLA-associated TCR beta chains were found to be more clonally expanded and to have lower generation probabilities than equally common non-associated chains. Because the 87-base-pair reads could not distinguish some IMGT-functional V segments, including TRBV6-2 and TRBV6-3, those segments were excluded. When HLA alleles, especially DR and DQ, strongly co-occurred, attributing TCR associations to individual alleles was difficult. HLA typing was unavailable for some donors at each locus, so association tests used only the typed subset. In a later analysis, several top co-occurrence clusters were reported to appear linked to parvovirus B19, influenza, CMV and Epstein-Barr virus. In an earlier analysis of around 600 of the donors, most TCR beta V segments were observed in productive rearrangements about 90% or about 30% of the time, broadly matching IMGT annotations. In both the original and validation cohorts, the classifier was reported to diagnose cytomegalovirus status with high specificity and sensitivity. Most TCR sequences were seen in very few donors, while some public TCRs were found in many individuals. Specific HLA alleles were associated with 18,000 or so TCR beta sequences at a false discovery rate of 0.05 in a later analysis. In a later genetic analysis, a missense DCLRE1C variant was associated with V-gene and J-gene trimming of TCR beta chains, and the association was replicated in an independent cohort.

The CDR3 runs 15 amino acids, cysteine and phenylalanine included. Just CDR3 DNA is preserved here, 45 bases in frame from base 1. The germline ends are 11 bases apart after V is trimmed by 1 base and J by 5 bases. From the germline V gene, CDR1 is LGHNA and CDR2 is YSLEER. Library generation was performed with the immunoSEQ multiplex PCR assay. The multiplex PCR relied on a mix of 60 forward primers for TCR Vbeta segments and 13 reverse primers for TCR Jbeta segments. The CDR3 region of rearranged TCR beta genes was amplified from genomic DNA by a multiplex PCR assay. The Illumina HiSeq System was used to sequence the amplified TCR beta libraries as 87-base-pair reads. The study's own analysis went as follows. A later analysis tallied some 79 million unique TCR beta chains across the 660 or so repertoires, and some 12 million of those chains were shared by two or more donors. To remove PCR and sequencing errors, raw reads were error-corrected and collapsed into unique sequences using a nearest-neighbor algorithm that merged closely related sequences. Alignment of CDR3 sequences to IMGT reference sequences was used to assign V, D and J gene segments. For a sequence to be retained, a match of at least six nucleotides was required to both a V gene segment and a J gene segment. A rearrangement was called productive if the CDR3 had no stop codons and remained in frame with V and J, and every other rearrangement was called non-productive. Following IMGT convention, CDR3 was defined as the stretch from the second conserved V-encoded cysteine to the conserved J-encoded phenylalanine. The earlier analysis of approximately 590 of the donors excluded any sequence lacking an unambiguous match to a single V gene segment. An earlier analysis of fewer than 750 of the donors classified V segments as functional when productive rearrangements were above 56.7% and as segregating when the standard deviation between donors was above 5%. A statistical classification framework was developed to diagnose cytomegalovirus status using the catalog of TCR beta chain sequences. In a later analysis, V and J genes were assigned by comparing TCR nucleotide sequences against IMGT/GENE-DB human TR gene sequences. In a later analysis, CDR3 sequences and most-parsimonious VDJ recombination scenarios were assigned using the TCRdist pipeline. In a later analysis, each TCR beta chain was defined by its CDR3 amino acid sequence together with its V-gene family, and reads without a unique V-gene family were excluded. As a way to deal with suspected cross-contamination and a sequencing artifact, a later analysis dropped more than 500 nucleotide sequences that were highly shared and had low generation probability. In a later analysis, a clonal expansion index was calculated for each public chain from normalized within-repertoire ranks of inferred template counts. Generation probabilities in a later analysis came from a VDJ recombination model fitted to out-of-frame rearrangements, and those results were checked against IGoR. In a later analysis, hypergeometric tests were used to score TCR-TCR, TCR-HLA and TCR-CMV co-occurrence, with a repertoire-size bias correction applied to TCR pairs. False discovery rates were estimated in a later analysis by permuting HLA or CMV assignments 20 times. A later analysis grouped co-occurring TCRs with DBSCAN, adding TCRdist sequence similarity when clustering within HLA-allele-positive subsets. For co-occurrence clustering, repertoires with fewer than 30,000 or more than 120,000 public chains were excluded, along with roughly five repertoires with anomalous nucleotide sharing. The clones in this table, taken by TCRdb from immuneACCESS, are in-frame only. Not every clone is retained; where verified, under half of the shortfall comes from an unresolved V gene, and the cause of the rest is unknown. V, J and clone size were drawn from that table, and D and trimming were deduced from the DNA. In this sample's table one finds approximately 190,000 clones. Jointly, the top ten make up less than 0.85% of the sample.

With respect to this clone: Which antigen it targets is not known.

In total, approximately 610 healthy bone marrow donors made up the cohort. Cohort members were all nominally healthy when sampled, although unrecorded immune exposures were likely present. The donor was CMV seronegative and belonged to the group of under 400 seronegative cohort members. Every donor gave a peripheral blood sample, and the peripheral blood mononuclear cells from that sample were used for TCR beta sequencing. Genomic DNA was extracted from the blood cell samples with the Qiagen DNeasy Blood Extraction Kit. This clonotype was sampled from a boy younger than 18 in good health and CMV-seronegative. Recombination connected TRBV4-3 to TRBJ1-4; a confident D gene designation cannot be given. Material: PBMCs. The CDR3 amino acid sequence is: CASSQVRSGNEKLFF. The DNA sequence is TGCGCCAGCAGCCAAGTTCGGAGTGGGAATGAAAAACTGTTTTTT.